This TCR beta chain was documented in a study of CD8+ T cells in alopecia areata. As regards this clone: The antigen remains undetermined.

After isolation, RNA underwent reverse transcription to generate cDNA as the sequencing template. The data were produced by immunoSEQ multiplex PCR, yet TCRdb's version contains in-frame clones alone and is incomplete. Here the sample spans under 200,000 clones, less than 70% being singletons. General study results and limits: The study also sequences resident alphabeta T cells of normal skin in scalp samples.

Treatment described: oral pan-JAK inhibitor, 5-10 mg twice daily. As part of sample collection, lesional scalp punch biopsies and peripheral blood were taken from alopecia areata patients. Germline CDR1 is SQVTM and CDR2 is ANQGSEA. CDR3 length: 15 amino acids. The V gene end was trimmed by 4 bases and the J gene end by 1 base; junction bases not matched to a gene: 6. This clonotype originated in a human donor with alopecia areata. This chain uses TRBV29-1 with TRBJ2-3, with 9 positions matching TRBD2. The input for sequencing was CD4+ T cells sorted from blood, taken at week 24, from a patient treated with tofacitinib. Here the CDR3 reads CSVVLAGARTDTQYF. CDR3 sequence (DNA): TGCAGCGTTGTATTAGCGGGGGCCCGCACAGATACGCAGTATTTT.